This T cell receptor beta chain was retrieved from a study of shared clonotypes between healthy human individuals. Study context: CD4 naive and memory got three plates each, CD8 naive two, CD8 memory one. General study results and limits: Of the naive CD4 clonotypes, around 4.9% were shared across several donors.

To note about this clone: What it binds is unknown.

CDR1 and CDR2 (germline): MNHNS, SASEGT. With 0 bases removed from V and 4 bases from J, the gap between germline ends came to 12 bases. The CDR3 covers 15 residues. Genomic DNA per cell subset filled all wells of several immunoSEQ plates. The table came from immunoSEQ multiplex PCR; TCRdb's copy has only in-frame clones and leaves some out. The repertoire holds 2,500,000 or so clones, around nine tenths seen once, with under 0.15% in the top ten. The sequenced sample was naive CD4+ T cells sorted from blood. Subset noted: CD45RA+ positively selected. This chain connects TRBV6-1 to TRBJ1-2, with D possibly TRBD1 on 5 matching bases. This clonotype was obtained from a man between 18 and 35 years old in good health. This CDR3 is CASSEALPGSYGYTF. Written as DNA, the CDR3 is TGTGCCAGCAGTGAAGCGCTGCCAGGGAGCTATGGCTACACCTTC.